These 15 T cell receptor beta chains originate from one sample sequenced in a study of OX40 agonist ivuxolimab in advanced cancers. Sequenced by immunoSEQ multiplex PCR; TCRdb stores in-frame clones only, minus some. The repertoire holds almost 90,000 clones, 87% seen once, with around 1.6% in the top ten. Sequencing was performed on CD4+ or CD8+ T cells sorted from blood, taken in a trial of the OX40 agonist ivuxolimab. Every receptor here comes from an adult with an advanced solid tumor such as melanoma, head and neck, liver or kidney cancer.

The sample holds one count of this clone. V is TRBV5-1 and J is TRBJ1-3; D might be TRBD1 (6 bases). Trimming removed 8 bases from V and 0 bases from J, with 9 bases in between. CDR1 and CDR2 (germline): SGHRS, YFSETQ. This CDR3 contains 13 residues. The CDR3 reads CASRDISGNTIYF. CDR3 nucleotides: TGCGCCAGTAGGGACATCTCTGGAAACACCATATATTTT.

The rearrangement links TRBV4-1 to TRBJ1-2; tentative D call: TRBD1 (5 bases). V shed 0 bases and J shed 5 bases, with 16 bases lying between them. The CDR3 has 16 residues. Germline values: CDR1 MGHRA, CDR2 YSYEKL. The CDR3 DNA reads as TGCGCCAGCAGCCAAGATGGGGCCGATACTAGGTATGGCTACACCTTC. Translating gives CASSQDGADTRYGYTF.

CDR3 nucleotides: TGCGCCAGCAGCCAAGGAAGGGCAGGGTCCTACGAGCAGTACTTC. This codes for CASSQGRAGSYEQYF. The V call is TRBV4-3, the J call TRBJ2-7; possible D gene TRBD1, 5 bases. The CDR3 consists of 15 residues. Germline V gives CDR1 LGHNA, CDR2 YSLEER. V was clipped by 1 base and J by 1 base, with 11 bases between them.

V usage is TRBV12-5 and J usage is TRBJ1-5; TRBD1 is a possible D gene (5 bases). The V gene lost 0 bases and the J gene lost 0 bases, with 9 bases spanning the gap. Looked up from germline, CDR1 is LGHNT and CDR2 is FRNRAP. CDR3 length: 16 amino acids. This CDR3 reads CASGLVLGDSNQPQHF. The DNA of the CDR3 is TGTGCTAGTGGTTTGGTACTGGGGGATAGCAATCAGCCCCAGCATTTT.

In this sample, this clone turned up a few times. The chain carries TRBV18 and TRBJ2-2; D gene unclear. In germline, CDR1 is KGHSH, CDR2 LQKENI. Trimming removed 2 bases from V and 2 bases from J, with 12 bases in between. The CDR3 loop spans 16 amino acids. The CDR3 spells CASSPALNRNTGELFF. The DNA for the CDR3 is TGTGCCAGCTCACCAGCACTTAACCGAAACACCGGGGAGCTGTTTTTT.

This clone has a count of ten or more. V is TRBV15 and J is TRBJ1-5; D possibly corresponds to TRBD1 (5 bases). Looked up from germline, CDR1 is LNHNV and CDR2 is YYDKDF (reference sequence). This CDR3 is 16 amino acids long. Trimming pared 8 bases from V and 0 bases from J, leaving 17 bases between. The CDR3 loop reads CATRTLEGYSNQPQHF. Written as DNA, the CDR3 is TGTGCCACCCGGACACTTGAAGGATATAGCAATCAGCCCCAGCATTTT.

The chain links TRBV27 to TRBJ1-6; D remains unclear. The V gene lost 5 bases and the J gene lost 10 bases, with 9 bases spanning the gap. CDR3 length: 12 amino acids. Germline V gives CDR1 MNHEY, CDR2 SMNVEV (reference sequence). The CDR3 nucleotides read TGTGCCAGCAGTCTTAACGGGTCACCCCTCCACTTT. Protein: CASSLNGSPLHF.

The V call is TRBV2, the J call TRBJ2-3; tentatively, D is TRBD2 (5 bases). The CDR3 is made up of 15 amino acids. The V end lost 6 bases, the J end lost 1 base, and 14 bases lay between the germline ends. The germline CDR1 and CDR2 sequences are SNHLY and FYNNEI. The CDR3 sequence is CASSARDSRTDTQYF. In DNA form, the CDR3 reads TGTGCCAGCAGCGCCCGGGATAGTCGCACAGATACGCAGTATTTT.

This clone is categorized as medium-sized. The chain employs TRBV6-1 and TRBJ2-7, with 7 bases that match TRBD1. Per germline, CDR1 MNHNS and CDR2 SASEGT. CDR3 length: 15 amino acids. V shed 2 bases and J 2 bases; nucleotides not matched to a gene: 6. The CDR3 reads CASSEQQGYTYEQYF. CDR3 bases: TGTGCCAGCAGTGAACAACAGGGGTACACCTACGAGCAGTACTTC.

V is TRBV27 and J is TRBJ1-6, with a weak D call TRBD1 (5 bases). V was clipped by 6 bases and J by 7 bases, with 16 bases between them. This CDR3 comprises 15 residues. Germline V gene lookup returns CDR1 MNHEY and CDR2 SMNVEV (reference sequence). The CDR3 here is CASRGQGLGNSPLHF. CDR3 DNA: TGTGCCAGCAGGGGGCAGGGCCTAGGGAATTCACCCCTCCACTTT.

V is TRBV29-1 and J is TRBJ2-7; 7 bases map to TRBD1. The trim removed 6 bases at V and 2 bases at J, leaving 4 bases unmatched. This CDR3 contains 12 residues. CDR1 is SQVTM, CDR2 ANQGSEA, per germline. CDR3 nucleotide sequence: TGCAGCGTCGCCGGGACAGCCTACGAGCAGTACTTC. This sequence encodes CSVAGTAYEQYF.

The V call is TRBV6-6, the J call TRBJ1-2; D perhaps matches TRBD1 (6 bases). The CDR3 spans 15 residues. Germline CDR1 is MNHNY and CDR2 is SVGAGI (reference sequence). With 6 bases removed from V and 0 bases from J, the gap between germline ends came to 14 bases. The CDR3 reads CASSQINRANYGYTF. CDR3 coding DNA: TGTGCCAGCAGCCAGATTAACAGGGCTAACTATGGCTACACCTTC.

The CDR3 protein is CASSARSGANVLTF. The CDR3, as DNA: TGTGCCAGCAGTGCCCGCTCTGGGGCCAACGTCCTGACTTTC. The gene calls are TRBV9 and TRBJ2-6, with D uncertain. Trimming pared 5 bases from V and 0 bases from J, leaving 6 bases between. Germline-derived CDR1 and CDR2 are SGDLS and YYNGEE. The CDR3 is 14 residues long.

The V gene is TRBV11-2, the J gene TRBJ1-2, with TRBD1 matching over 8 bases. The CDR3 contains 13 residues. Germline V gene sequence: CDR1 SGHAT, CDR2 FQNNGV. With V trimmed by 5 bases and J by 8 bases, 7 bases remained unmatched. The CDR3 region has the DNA TGTGCCAGCAGCCCACAGGGGGTTTCCGGCTACACCTTC. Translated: CASSPQGVSGYTF.

CDR3 nucleotide sequence: TGTGCCAGCAGTTACGGACGGGACGGCCGCATCTACGAGCAGTACTTC. Translating gives CASSYGRDGRIYEQYF. V gene TRBV6-6 combines with J gene TRBJ2-7, with D possibly called TRBD1 or TRBD2 (5 bases each). The CDR3 length is 16 residues. The germline gives CDR1 MNHNY, CDR2 SVGAGI (reference sequence). The V gene lost 2 bases and the J gene lost 3 bases, with 17 bases spanning the gap.